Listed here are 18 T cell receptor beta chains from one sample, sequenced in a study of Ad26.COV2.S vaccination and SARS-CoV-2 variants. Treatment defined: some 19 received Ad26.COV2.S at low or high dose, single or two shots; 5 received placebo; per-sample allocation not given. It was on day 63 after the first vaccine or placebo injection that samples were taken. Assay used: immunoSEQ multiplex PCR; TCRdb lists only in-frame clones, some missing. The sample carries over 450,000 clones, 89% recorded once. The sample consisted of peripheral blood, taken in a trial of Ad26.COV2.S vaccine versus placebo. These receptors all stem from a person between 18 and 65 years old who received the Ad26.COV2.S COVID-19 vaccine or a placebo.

For the CDR3, the DNA is TGTGCCACCATGGACAGCTATGGCTACACCTTC. It encodes CATMDSYGYTF. The gene calls are TRBV19 and TRBJ1-2, with D tentatively TRBD1 (6 bases). Germline lookup yields CDR1 LNHDA and CDR2 SQIVND (reference sequence). V gave up 10 bases and J gave up 4 bases, with 10 bases separating them. The CDR3 has 11 residues. Full variable domain (rest looked up from reference TRBV19 and TRBJ1-2): DGGITQSPKYLFRKEGQNVTLSCEQNLNHDAMYWYRQDPGQGLRLIYYSQIVNDFQKGDIAEGYSVSREKKESFPLTVTSAQKNPTAFYLCATMDSYGYTFGSGTRLTVV.

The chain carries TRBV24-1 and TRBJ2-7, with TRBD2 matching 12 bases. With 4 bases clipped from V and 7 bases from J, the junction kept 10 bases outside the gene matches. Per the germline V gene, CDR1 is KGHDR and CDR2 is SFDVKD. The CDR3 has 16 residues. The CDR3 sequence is CATSDHRLAGVEEQYF. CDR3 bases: TGTGCCACCAGTGACCACAGACTAGCGGGAGTGGAGGAGCAGTACTTC.

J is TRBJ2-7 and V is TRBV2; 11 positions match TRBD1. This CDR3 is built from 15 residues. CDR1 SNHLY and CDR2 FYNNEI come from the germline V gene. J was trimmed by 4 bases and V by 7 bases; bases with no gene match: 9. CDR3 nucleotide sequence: TGTGCCAGCACCCTTTCCCGGGACAGGGGGTACGAGCAGTACTTC. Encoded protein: CASTLSRDRGYEQYF.

This chain's CDR3 is CASSLVESFSYNEQFF. CDR3 sequence (DNA): TGTGCCAGCAGCTTAGTTGAGTCCTTCTCCTACAATGAGCAGTTCTTC. The V and J genes are TRBV7-6 and TRBJ2-1; unclear D gene. Germline CDR1 SGHVS, CDR2 FNYEAQ. The CDR3 runs to 16 residues. With 1 base removed from V and 0 bases from J, the gap between germline ends came to 10 bases.

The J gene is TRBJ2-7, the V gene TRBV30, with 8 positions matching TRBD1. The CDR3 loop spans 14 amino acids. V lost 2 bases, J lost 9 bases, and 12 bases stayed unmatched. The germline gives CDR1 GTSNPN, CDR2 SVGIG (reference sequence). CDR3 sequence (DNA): TGTGCCTGGAGTAAACAGGGGGTAGAGCTAGCGCAGTACTTC. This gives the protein CAWSKQGVELAQYF.

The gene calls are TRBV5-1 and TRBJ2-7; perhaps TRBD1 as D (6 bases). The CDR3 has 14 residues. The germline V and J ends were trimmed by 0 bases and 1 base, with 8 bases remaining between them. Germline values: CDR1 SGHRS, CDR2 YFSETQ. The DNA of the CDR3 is TGCGCCAGCAGCTTGGAAGGACAGTCCTACGAGCAGTACTTC. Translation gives CASSLEGQSYEQYF.

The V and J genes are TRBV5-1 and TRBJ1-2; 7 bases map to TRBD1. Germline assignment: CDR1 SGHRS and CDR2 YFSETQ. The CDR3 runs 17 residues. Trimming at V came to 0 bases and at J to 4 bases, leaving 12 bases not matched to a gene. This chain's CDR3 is CASSLGPGTALIYGYTF. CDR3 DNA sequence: TGCGCCAGCAGCTTGGGCCCCGGGACAGCGTTAATCTATGGCTACACCTTC.

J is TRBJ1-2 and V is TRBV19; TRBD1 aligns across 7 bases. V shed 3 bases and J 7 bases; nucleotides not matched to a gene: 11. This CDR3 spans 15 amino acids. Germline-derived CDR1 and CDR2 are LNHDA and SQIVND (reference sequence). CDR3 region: CASSIGTAQTGGYTF. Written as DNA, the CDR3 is TGTGCCAGTAGTATTGGGACAGCACAGACTGGTGGCTACACCTTC. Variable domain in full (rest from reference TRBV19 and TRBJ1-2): DGGITQSPKYLFRKEGQNVTLSCEQNLNHDAMYWYRQDPGQGLRLIYYSQIVNDFQKGDIAEGYSVSREKKESFPLTVTSAQKNPTAFYLCASSIGTAQTGGYTFGSGTRLTVV.

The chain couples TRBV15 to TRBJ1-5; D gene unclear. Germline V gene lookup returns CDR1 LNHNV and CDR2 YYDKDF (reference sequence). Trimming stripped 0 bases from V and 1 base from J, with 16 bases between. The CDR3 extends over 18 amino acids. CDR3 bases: TGTGCCACCAGCAGAGAACTAGGACTGTCGGGGAGCAATCAGCCCCAGCATTTT. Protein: CATSRELGLSGSNQPQHF.

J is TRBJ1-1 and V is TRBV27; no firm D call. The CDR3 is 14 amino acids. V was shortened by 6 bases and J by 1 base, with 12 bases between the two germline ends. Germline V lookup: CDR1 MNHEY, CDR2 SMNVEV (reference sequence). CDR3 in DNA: TGTGCCAGCAGACTTACGTCCGGGAACACTGAAGCTTTCTTT. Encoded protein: CASRLTSGNTEAFF.

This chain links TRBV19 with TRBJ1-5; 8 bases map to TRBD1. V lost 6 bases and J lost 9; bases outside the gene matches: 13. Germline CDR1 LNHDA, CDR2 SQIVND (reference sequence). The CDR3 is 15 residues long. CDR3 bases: TGTGCCAGTAGCGTGGACAGGGCTGGGGAAGGGCCCCAGCATTTT. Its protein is CASSVDRAGEGPQHF.

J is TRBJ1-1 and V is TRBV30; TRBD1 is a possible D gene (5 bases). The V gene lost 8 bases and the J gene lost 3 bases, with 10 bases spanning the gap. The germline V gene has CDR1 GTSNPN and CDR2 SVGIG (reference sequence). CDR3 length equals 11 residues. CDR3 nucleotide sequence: TGTGCCATCAGGGTTTACACTGAAGCTTTCTTT. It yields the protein CAIRVYTEAFF.

CDR3 DNA: TGTGCCAGCAGCGTAGACAGGGGTAGCTCACCCCTCCACTTT. As protein: CASSVDRGSSPLHF. The rearrangement uses TRBV9 and TRBJ1-6; 7 bases fit TRBD1. V gave up 0 bases and J gave up 10 bases; unmatched junction bases: 4. The CDR3 covers 14 residues. CDR1 SGDLS and CDR2 YYNGEE come from the germline V gene.

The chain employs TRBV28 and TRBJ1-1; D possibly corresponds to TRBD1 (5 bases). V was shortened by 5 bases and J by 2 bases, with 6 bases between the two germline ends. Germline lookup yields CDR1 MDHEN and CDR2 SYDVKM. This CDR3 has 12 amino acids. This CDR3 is CASSQGNTEAFF. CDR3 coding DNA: TGTGCCAGCAGTCAGGGCAACACTGAAGCTTTCTTT.

The CDR3 sequence: CASSPRRTHENTGELFF. The CDR3 DNA reads TGTGCCAGCAGCCCAAGACGAACCCATGAGAACACCGGGGAGCTGTTTTTT. This chain connects TRBV7-3 to TRBJ2-2; D unresolved. Germline V lookup: CDR1 SGHTA, CDR2 FQGTGA. The germline V and J ends were trimmed by 5 bases and 1 base, with 17 bases remaining between them. This CDR3 has 17 amino acids.

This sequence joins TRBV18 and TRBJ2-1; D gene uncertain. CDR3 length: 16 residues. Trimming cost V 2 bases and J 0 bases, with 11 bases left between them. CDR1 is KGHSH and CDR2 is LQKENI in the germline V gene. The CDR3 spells CASSPEAESSYNEQFF. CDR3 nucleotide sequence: TGTGCCAGCTCACCAGAGGCAGAGAGCTCCTACAATGAGCAGTTCTTC. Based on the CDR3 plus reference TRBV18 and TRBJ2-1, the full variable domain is NAGVMQNPRHLVRRRGQEARLRCSPMKGHSHVYWYRQLPEEGLKFMVYLQKENIIDESGMPKERFSAEFPKEGPSILRIQQVVRGDSAAYFCASSPEAESSYNEQFFGPGTRLTVL.

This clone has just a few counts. Written as DNA, the CDR3 is TGTGCCAGTAGTACACAGGGGGGCTACGAGCAGTACTTC. As protein: CASSTQGGYEQYF. V usage is TRBV19 and J usage is TRBJ2-7; TRBD1 matches 8 bases. This CDR3 is 13 amino acids long. Germline CDR1 LNHDA, CDR2 SQIVND (reference sequence). With 4 bases clipped from V and 3 bases from J, the junction kept 2 bases outside the gene matches.

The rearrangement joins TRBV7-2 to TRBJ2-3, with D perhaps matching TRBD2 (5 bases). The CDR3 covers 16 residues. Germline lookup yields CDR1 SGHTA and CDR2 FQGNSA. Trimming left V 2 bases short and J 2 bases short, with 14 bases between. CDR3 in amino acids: CASSLYSSSITDTQYF. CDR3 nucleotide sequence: TGTGCCAGCAGCTTATATAGTTCTAGCATCACAGATACGCAGTATTTT.